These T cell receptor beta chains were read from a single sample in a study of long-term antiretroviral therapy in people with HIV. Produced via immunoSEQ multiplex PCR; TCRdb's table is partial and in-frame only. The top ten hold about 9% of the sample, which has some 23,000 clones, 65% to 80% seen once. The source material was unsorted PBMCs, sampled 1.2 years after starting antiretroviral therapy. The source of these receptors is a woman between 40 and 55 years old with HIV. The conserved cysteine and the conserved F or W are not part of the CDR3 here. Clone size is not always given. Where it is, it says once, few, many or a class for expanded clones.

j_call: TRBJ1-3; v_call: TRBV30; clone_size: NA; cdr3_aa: AWTMTGALSSGNTIY
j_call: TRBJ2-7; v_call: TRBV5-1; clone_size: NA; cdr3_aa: ASSPPDGWGASYEQY
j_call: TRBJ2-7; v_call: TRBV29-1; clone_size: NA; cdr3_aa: SVESRTGAGYEQY
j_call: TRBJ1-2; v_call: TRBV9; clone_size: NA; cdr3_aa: ASSVHGEGDGYT
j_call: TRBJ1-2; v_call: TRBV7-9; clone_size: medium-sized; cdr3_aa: ASSPNLGLYGYT
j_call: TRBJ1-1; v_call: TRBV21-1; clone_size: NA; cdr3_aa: ASSKERQGGDTEAF
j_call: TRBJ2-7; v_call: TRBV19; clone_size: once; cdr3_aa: ASSIMLQGASTYEQY
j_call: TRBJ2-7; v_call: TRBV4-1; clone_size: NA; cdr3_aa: ASSQGSITGGPTYEQY
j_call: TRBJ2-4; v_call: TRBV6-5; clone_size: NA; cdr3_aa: ASSYSPGLAKNIQY
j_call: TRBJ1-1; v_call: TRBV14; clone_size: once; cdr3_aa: ASSQSGTGGLAF
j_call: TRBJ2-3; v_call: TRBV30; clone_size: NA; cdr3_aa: AWTSGDTQY
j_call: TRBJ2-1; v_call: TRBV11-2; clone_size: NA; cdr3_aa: ASGQIAGGQADEQF
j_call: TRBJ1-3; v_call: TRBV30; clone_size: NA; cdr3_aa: AWSDRNTIY
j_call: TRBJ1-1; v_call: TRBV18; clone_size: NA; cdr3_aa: ASSPLVNTEAF
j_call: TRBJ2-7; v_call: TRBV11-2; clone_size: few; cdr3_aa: ASSLVNEQY
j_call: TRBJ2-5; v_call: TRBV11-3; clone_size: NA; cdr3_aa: ASSPTGMETQY
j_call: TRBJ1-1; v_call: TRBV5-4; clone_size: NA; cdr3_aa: ASSLLGIENTEAF
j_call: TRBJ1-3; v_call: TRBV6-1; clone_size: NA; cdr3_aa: ASSDRGQTTGNTIY
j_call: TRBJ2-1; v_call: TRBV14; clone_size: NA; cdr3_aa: ASSQDLRDEQF
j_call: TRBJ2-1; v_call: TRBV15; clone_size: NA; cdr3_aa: ATSAPARGTYNEQF
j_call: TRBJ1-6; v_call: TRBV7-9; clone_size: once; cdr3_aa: ASSSTSGTGSSPLH
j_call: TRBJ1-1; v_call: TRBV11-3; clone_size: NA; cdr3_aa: ASSLDRDTEAF
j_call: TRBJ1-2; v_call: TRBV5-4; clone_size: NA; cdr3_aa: ASSLRMGNGYT
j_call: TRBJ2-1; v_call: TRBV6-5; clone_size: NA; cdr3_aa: ASSRTVDGYNEQF
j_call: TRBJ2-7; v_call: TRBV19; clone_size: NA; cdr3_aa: ASSPRQGYLYEQY
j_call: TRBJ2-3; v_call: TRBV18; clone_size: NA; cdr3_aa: ASSPLKTGATDTQY
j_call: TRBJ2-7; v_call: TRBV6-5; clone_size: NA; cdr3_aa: ASSVRNSYEQY
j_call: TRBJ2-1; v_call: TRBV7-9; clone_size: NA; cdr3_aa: ASSSSGIPSSYNEQF
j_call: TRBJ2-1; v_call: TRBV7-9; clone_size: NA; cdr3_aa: ASSLSGSGLNEQF
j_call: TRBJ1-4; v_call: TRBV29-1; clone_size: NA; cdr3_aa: SVAGVGEKLF
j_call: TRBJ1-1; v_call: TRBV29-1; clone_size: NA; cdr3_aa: SVESSAKGVTEAF
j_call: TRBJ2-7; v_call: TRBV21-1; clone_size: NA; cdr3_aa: ASSIKGQPLRPEY
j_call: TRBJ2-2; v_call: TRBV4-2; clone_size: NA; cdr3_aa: ASSLGGTGELF
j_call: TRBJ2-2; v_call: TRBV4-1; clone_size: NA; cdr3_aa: ASSHRDREGGELF
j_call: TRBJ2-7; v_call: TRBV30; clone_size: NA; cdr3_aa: AWSGGGMGYEQY
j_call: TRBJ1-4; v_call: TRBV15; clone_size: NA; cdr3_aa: ATGEAPGTNEKLF
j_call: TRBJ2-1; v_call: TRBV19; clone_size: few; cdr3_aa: ASSIEGNEQF
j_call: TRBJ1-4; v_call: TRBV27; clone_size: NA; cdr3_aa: ASSPKPTGLILGVYEKLF
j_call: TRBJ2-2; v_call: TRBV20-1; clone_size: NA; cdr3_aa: SASNSGELF
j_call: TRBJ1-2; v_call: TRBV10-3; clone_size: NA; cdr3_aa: AISESSEGYT